The 14 T cell receptor beta chains listed next were all sequenced from one sample in a study of blood T cell repertoires in COVID-19 (dated by TCRdb to 2020 to 2021). Receptor amplification or capture employed the immunoSEQ multiplex PCR assay. As stored in TCRdb, this immuneACCESS dataset retains in-frame rearrangements with V and J assigned. A fraction of the clones does not appear; measured against another copy, unresolved V genes explain less than half of the discrepancy, and the remainder lacks a known reason. This sample gives 150,000 or so clones in total; about 85% of them show up just once. The ten largest clonotypes hold around 35% of the sample. The sequenced sample was peripheral blood. Receptors were obtained from a human donor in a cohort sampled during active COVID-19.

The chain uses TRBV9 and TRBJ2-6, with 7 nucleotides matching TRBD1. Germline assignment: CDR1 SGDLS and CDR2 YYNGEE. The ends lost 0 bases at V and 1 base at J; junction bases unmatched: 7. CDR3 size: 18 residues. This CDR3 reads CASSVVGTALSGANVLTF. The CDR3 DNA sequence: TGTGCCAGCAGCGTAGTGGGGACAGCCTTATCTGGGGCCAACGTCCTGACTTTC.

The rearrangement joins TRBV6-6 to TRBJ1-1; 7 bases align to TRBD1. This CDR3 is built from 16 residues. The junction had 10 bases not matched to a gene; V was cut back by 5 bases and J by 1 base. Germline V CDR1 and CDR2: MNHNY, SVGAGI (reference sequence). DNA of the CDR3: TGTGCCAGCAGTAGGCGGGACAGTCCTCCGAACACTGAAGCTTTCTTT. Residues: CASSRRDSPPNTEAFF.

V and J are TRBV24-1 and TRBJ1-2, with a tentative D call TRBD1 (6 bases). The germline CDR1 and CDR2 sequences are KGHDR and SFDVKD. The V end lost 2 bases, the J end lost 4 bases, and 13 bases lay between the germline ends. This CDR3 contains 15 residues. The CDR3 loop is CATSDWNGQTYGYTF. The CDR3 DNA reads as TGTGCCACCAGTGATTGGAACGGACAGACCTATGGCTACACCTTC.

This sequence joins TRBV2 and TRBJ2-1, with 10 bases identical to TRBD2. The CDR3 is 14 residues long. With 4 bases clipped from V and 6 bases from J, the junction kept 3 bases outside the gene matches. Germline loops: CDR1 SNHLY, CDR2 FYNNEI. This chain's CDR3 is CASSVPSGGNEQFF. DNA for the CDR3: TGTGCCAGCAGTGTTCCTAGCGGGGGCAATGAGCAGTTCTTC. Filled out from reference TRBV2 and TRBJ2-1, the complete variable domain reads EPEVTQTPSHQVTQMGQEVILRCVPISNHLYFYWYRQILGQKVEFLVSFYNNEISEKSEIFDDQFSVERPDGSNFTLKIRSTKLEDSAMYFCASSVPSGGNEQFFGPGTRLTVL.

The gene calls are TRBV7-2 and TRBJ2-1; TRBD2 aligns across 7 bases. The junction had 4 bases not matched to a gene; V was cut back by 5 bases and J by 0 bases. Germline V CDR1 and CDR2: SGHTA, FQGNSA. This CDR3 contains 15 residues. This CDR3 is CASSDWDYSYNEQFF. Here the CDR3 DNA reads TGTGCCAGCAGCGACTGGGACTACTCCTACAATGAGCAGTTCTTC.

The genes are TRBV11-3 and TRBJ1-1, with TRBD1 identical over 8 bases. This CDR3 spans 14 amino acids. CDR1 and CDR2 from the germline V gene are SGHNT and YENEEA. The junction had 4 bases not matched to a gene; V was cut back by 3 bases and J by 4 bases. The CDR3 loop is CASSLTGEGTEAFF. CDR3 DNA: TGTGCCAGCAGCTTGACAGGGGAGGGCACTGAAGCTTTCTTT.

The chain uses TRBV6-5 and TRBJ2-5, with a tentative D call TRBD1 (6 bases). Germline assignment: CDR1 MNHEY and CDR2 SVGAGI. V was clipped by 6 bases and J by 5 bases, with 16 bases between them. This CDR3 has 14 amino acids. The CDR3 coding sequence is TGTGCCAGCAGCATTAAACAGGGCGGGGAGACCCAGTACTTC. It is translated as CASSIKQGGETQYF.

The chain employs TRBV14 and TRBJ1-2, with D possibly being TRBD1 (5 bases). The CDR3 is 15 residues long. The ends were cut back, 4 bases at V and 2 bases at J, with 14 bases in the middle. Germline CDR1 and CDR2: SGHDN and FVKESK. CDR3 nucleotide sequence: TGTGCCAGCAGCCCTGGGTTTGGGGGGAACTATGGCTACACCTTC. Translated: CASSPGFGGNYGYTF.

The CDR3 region is CASSEQAWDEQYF. The CDR3 region has the DNA TGTGCCAGCAGTGAACAGGCTTGGGACGAGCAGTACTTC. V gene TRBV6-1 combines with J gene TRBJ2-7; D gene unclear. V was shortened by 2 bases and J by 5 bases, with 10 bases between the two germline ends. This CDR3 has 13 amino acids. CDR1 MNHNS and CDR2 SASEGT come from the germline V gene.

This clone was observed a single time. The rearrangement joins TRBV19 to TRBJ2-1; TRBD1 matches at 10 bases. This CDR3 is built from 17 residues. Germline lookup yields CDR1 LNHDA and CDR2 SQIVND (reference sequence). The trim removed 3 bases at V and 8 bases at J, leaving 13 bases unmatched. The CDR3 spells CASSMSRGGTGVYEQFF. Here the CDR3 DNA reads TGTGCCAGTAGTATGTCCCGAGGAGGGACAGGGGTATATGAGCAGTTCTTC.

This clone has more than one count but fewer than ten. This chain joins TRBV3-1 (or the pseudogene TRBV3-2) and TRBJ1-2; 11 nucleotides match TRBD1. Unmatched junction bases numbered 8, after V lost 1 base and J lost 7 bases. Germline-derived CDR1 and CDR2 are LGHDT and YNNKEL (reference sequence). This CDR3 contains 16 residues. The DNA for the CDR3 is TGTGCCAGCAGCCAAGGACCGGGACAGGGGGTAGGTGGCTACACCTTC. This gives the protein CASSQGPGQGVGGYTF.

The chain's CDR3 is CASSAPGTGVINEQYF. CDR3 in DNA: TGTGCCAGCAGCGCACCCGGGACAGGGGTTATCAACGAGCAGTACTTC. This sequence joins TRBV7-9 and TRBJ2-7, with 10 bases aligning to TRBD1. This CDR3 is built from 16 residues. Trimming cost V 5 bases and J 5 bases; bases outside gene matches: 12. Looked up from germline, CDR1 is SEHNR and CDR2 is FQNEAQ (reference sequence).

This clone was counted a single time. The gene calls are TRBV5-8 and TRBJ2-3, with D maybe TRBD2 (6 bases). Germline CDR1 is SGHTS and CDR2 is YDEGEE. CDR3 length: 15 amino acids. V lost 1 base to trimming and J lost 0 bases, with 9 bases between them. In DNA, the CDR3 is TGTGCCAGCAGCTTGCCGGACTATAGCACAGATACGCAGTATTTT. Translation gives CASSLPDYSTDTQYF.

The genes are TRBV7-2 and TRBJ1-5; D is unresolved. V lost 4 bases to trimming and J lost 3 bases, with 7 bases between them. The CDR3 is 13 residues long. From germline, CDR1 is SGHTA and CDR2 FQGNSA. CDR3 protein: CASSSDINQPQHF. In DNA form, the CDR3 reads TGTGCCAGCAGCTCCGACATCAATCAGCCCCAGCATTTT.